Included here is one TCR beta chain sequence, with context. Antigen specificity is unknown. The data originate from a study of beta chain features in type 1 diabetes. Overall study findings and caveats: There was a moderate but significant shortening of TCRB CDR3s in all four CD4+ subsets of Type 1 diabetes patients.

The isolated RNA, all of it, was reverse transcribed, so expressed TCRB transcripts were what got sequenced. The table came from immunoSEQ multiplex PCR; TCRdb's copy has only in-frame clones and leaves some out. The sample shows approximately 360,000 clones, around 13% of them seen only once. Trimming took 9 bases from V and 8 from J, leaving 10 bases between them. The CDR3 covers 11 residues. CDR1 is LNHDA, CDR2 SQIVND, per germline (reference sequence). This clonotype was sampled from a woman between 18 and 29 years old with type 1 diabetes. The sample consisted of naive CD4+ T cells from blood. The V call is TRBV19, the J call TRBJ1-4; perhaps TRBD1 as D (5 bases). The chain's CDR3 is CASRDYEKLFF. The CDR3 coding sequence is TGTGCCAGCCGGGACTACGAAAAACTGTTTTTT.